One T cell receptor beta chain is described in this entry. Trimming stripped 4 bases from V and 5 bases from J, with 18 bases between. The CDR3 consists of 16 residues. Germline-derived CDR1 and CDR2 are SGHVS and FQNEAQ. The data originate from a study of blood T cell repertoires in COVID-19. Turning to the study itself: Samples came from the United States, Italy and Spain, spanning acute and convalescent COVID-19. From T cells, B-cell-depleted T cells, or PBMCs came the material, which was cDNA or gDNA.

In the source study's methods: Researchers report that nucleated cell counts were estimated from reference gene primer amplification. Here immunoSEQ multiplex PCR was the method, and the copy in TCRdb shows in-frame clones only, minus some. The V and J calls and the clone size are those of that table, but D and trimming were determined from the DNA. Among about 100,000 clones listed, around 87% were seen once. The receptor was derived from a man aged 50-60 years with acute or convalescent COVID-19. The chain couples TRBV7-8 to TRBJ1-5, with D possibly being TRBD1 (5 bases). Sequences were obtained from peripheral blood. CDR3 bases: TGTGCCAGCAGCTCCTTACTCGGCAGGGAAGATCAGCCCCAGCATTTT. Residues: CASSSLLGREDQPQHF.